The 19 T cell receptor beta chains below were found in one sample sequenced in a study of vaccination and CD4 T cells after COVID-19 (dated by TCRdb to 2022 to 2024). The receptor library was made with PCR. Sequenced on an Illumina iSeq 100. DNA from cultured CD4+ T cells underwent TCR sequencing with the Oncomine TCR Beta short-read assay at the Johns Hopkins FTIC core. Using fastp trimming at Q25 and MiXCR clonotype assembly, TCRdb reanalyzed the public sequencing data and kept in-frame beta chains. Each CDR3 protein gets just one entry, which takes the most common genes and DNA from the rows behind it. Within this sample are more than 15,000 distinct CDR3 sequences, with around 40% of them counted one time only. Under 7.5% of the sample is taken by the ten largest. Taken with the paper, the label for treatment or condition translates to: approximately nine-day PBMC culture with coronavirus spike peptide pools or control peptides (ViraFEST assay).

Their antigen targets remain unknown. The specimen comprised CD4+ T cells from blood, cultured in vitro, sampled before SARS-CoV-2 vaccination. These receptors came from a human donor who had recovered from COVID-19.

J is TRBJ2-5 and V is TRBV20-1, with 7 positions matching TRBD1. CDR1 and CDR2 from the germline V gene are DFQATT and SNEGSKA (reference sequence). This CDR3 has 18 amino acids. V lost 0 bases and J lost 1; bases outside the gene matches: 14. The CDR3 is CSARDLRPARGFQETQYF. The CDR3 DNA reads as TGCAGTGCTAGAGATCTTAGGCCGGCCAGGGGGTTCCAAGAGACCCAGTACTTC.

This chain joins TRBV30 and TRBJ1-2; D is perhaps TRBD1 (6 bases). Germline CDR1 GTSNPN, CDR2 SVGIG (reference sequence). The CDR3 loop spans 14 amino acids. V lost 2 bases and J 8 bases, leaving 18 bases between the germline ends. CDR3 protein: CAWSPPRQELGYTF. In nucleotides, the CDR3 is TGTGCCTGGAGTCCTCCTCGACAGGAGCTGGGCTACACCTTC.

This sequence joins TRBV25-1 and TRBJ1-2; no clear D gene. The germline CDR1 and CDR2 sequences are MGHDK and SYGVNS. The CDR3 extends over 15 amino acids. V was trimmed by 4 bases and J by 3 bases, leaving 15 bases between them. CDR3 residues: CASSGFTAFYYGYTF. CDR3 nucleotides: TGTGCCAGCAGTGGGTTTACAGCCTTCTACTATGGCTACACCTTC.

This chain uses TRBV7-7 with TRBJ1-5, with a tentative D call TRBD1 (6 bases). This CDR3 is 17 amino acids long. CDR1 SSHAT and CDR2 FNYEAQ come from the germline V gene (reference sequence). The V end lost 5 bases, the J end lost 2 bases, and 19 bases lay between the germline ends. CDR3 loop: CASSPSVLGAGNQPQHF. CDR3 nucleotide sequence: TGTGCCAGCAGCCCTAGTGTCTTGGGGGCTGGCAATCAGCCCCAGCATTTT.

The chain joins TRBV5-6 to TRBJ1-5, with 11 bases that match TRBD1. Germline V lookup: CDR1 SGHDT, CDR2 YYEEEE. V lost 3 bases to trimming and J lost 6 bases; unmatched junction nucleotides: 5. CDR3 length: 15 residues. As DNA, the CDR3 is TGTGCCAGCAGCTCGGGACAGGGGGAAGGTCAGCCCCAGCATTTT. It codes for CASSSGQGEGQPQHF.

This clonotype qualifies as medium-sized (0.01 to 0.1%). The gene calls are TRBV6-2 or TRBV6-3 and TRBJ1-1, with 8 nucleotides matching TRBD1. The CDR3 contains 15 residues. CDR1 and CDR2 (germline): MNHEY, SVGEGT. V lost 2 bases to trimming and J lost 8 bases; unmatched junction nucleotides: 10. The CDR3, as DNA: TGTGCCAGCAGTTACCCGTCAGGGGGCCAGAGAGAAGCTTTCTTT. Translation: CASSYPSGGQREAFF.

This chain connects TRBV7-3 to TRBJ2-3; TRBD2 is a possible D gene (5 bases). CDR3 length: 15 residues. Trimming shortened V by 2 bases and J by 5 bases, and 14 bases separated the two germline ends. The germline gives CDR1 SGHTA, CDR2 FQGTGA. In DNA form, the CDR3 reads TGTGCCAGCAGCTTATACCCCGGAGGCAGAGATACGCAGTATTTT. Translated, it gives CASSLYPGGRDTQYF.

This clonotype was counted a single time. The genes are TRBV4-1 and TRBJ2-7; tentative D call: TRBD1 (6 bases). This CDR3 has 14 residues. Germline CDR1 and CDR2: MGHRA and YSYEKL. V was trimmed by 2 bases and J by 3 bases, leaving 11 bases between them. The CDR3 bases are TGCGCCAGCAGCCAAAGGACAGAAAGCTACGAGCAGTACTTC. Amino acid sequence: CASSQRTESYEQYF.

This clonotype is medium-sized within its sample. The chain combines TRBV20-1 with TRBJ1-5; D is uncertain. Germline CDR1 reads DFQATT; CDR2 reads SNEGSKA (reference sequence). Deletions cut 7 bases from V and 0 bases from J, with 7 bases between. This CDR3 contains 12 residues. The CDR3 loop reads CSVQYSNQPQHF. CDR3 nucleotide sequence: TGCAGTGTCCAATATAGCAATCAGCCCCAGCATTTT.

This clonotype was seen only a few times. V usage is TRBV24-1 and J usage is TRBJ2-7; 8 bases match TRBD2. V dropped 4 bases and J dropped 3; count of bases not matched to a gene: 4. The CDR3 runs 14 residues. Germline values: CDR1 KGHDR, CDR2 SFDVKD. CDR3 sequence: CATSDSGTSYEQYF. The CDR3 DNA reads as TGTGCCACCAGTGACTCCGGGACTAGCTACGAGCAGTACTTC.

The genes are TRBV19 and TRBJ2-3; 7 bases match TRBD1. Trimming cost V 5 bases and J 3 bases; bases outside gene matches: 5. Germline V gene data show CDR1 as LNHDA and CDR2 as SQIVND (reference sequence). The CDR3 spans 14 residues. The CDR3 region is CASSVATGTDTQYF. CDR3 nucleotides: TGTGCCAGTAGTGTGGCGACAGGGACAGATACGCAGTATTTT.

The V call is TRBV11-1, the J call TRBJ1-1; 7 positions match TRBD1. Per the germline V gene, CDR1 is SGHAT and CDR2 is FQDESV (reference sequence). V lost 3 bases and J lost 8; bases outside the gene matches: 3. The CDR3 is 12 residues long. CDR3 coding DNA: TGTGCCAGCAGCTTCCAGGGGGTAGAAGCTTTCTTT. Translation gives CASSFQGVEAFF.

This clonotype showed up just a few times. CDR3 sequence reads: CASSQEGGRAPNQPQHF. The CDR3 DNA sequence: TGCGCCAGCAGCCAAGAAGGTGGCAGGGCCCCCAATCAGCCCCAGCATTTT. The chain is built from TRBV4-1 and TRBJ1-5, with TRBD1 as a possible D gene (5 bases). The CDR3 loop spans 17 amino acids. Trimming shortened V by 0 bases and J by 3 bases, and 15 bases separated the two germline ends. The germline CDR1 and CDR2 sequences are MGHRA and YSYEKL.

CDR3: CSARVGRGYGYTF. The CDR3 DNA is TGCAGTGCTAGAGTGGGCAGGGGCTATGGCTACACCTTC. The V gene is TRBV20-1, the J gene TRBJ1-2, with D tentatively TRBD1 (6 bases). V lost 1 base and J 4 bases, leaving 10 bases between the germline ends. This CDR3 comprises 13 residues. Germline V gene lookup returns CDR1 DFQATT and CDR2 SNEGSKA (reference sequence).

The chain couples TRBV20-1 to TRBJ2-5; 7 bases match TRBD1. The CDR3 totals 15 residues. Germline V gene lookup returns CDR1 DFQATT and CDR2 SNEGSKA (reference sequence). J gave up 4 bases and V 2 bases, and 10 bases lay outside the gene matches. The CDR3 reads CSARNGQVIRETQYF. The CDR3, as DNA: TGCAGTGCTAGAAACGGACAGGTTATTCGAGAGACCCAGTACTTC.

The rearrangement links TRBV7-2 to TRBJ1-6; TRBD1 matches at 8 bases. Germline V gives CDR1 SGHTA, CDR2 FQGNSA. This CDR3 has 15 amino acids. Trimming took 8 bases from V and 9 from J; bases not matched to a gene: 12. The DNA for the CDR3 is TGTGCCAGCCGACCTGTAGGACAGGGTTCTTCACCCCTCCACTTT. Amino acid sequence: CASRPVGQGSSPLHF.

This clonotype was seen only a few times. This chain joins TRBV28 and TRBJ1-2; perhaps TRBD1 as D (6 bases). Between the trimmed V and J ends, which lost 8 bases and 3 bases, there was a span of 7 bases. This CDR3 has 11 amino acids. Germline V gene data show CDR1 as MDHEN and CDR2 as SYDVKM. Written as DNA, the CDR3 is TGTGCCAGCGGGGGGCACTATGGCTACACCTTC. This gives the protein CASGGHYGYTF.

The V gene is TRBV6-1, the J gene TRBJ1-2; a weak D match, TRBD1 (5 bases). This CDR3 contains 13 residues. Between the trimmed V and J ends, which lost 7 bases and 4 bases, there was a span of 13 bases. Germline V gives CDR1 MNHNS, CDR2 SASEGT. As DNA, the CDR3 is TGTGCCAGCAATCCAAGGGGTACCTATGGCTACACCTTC. This codes for CASNPRGTYGYTF.

This chain links TRBV28 with TRBJ1-5; D is uncertain. The CDR3 runs 16 residues. Germline assignment: CDR1 MDHEN and CDR2 SYDVKM. Trimming stripped 3 bases from V and 0 bases from J, with 12 bases between. CDR3 sequence reads: CASSFLDVYSNQPQHF. As DNA, the CDR3 is TGTGCCAGCAGTTTCTTGGACGTTTATAGCAATCAGCCCCAGCATTTT.